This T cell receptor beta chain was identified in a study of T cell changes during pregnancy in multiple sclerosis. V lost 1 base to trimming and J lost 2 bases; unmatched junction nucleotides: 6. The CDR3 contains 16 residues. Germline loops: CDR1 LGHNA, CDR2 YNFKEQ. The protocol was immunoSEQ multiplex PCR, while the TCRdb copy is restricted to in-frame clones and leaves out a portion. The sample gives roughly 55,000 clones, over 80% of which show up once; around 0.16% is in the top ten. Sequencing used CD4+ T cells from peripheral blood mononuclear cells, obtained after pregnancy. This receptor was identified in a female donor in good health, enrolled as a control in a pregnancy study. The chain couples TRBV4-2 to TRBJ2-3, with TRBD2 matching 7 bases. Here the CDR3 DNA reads TGTGCCAGCAGCCAAGCCCGGGCGGGGGACACAGATACGCAGTATTTT. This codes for CASSQARAGDTDTQYF.